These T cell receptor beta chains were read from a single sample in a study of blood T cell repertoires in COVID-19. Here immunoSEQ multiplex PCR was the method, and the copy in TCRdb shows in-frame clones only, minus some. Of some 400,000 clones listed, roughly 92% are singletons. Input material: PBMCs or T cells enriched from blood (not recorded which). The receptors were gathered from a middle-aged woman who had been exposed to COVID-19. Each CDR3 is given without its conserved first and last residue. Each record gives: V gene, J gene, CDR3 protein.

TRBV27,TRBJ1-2,ASSLKGTGGYGYT
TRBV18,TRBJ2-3,ASSLTSGGATDTQY
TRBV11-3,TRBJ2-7,ASSLGASSYEQY
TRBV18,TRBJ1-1,ASSPTANGGTEAF
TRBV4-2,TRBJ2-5,ATKPPSGGWETQY
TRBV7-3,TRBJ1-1,ASSLQLGSEAF
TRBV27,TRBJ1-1,ASSIRGGNTEAF
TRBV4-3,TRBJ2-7,ASSQELSGSDAYEQY
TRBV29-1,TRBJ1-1,SVEMSEAF
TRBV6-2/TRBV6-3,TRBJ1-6,ASSPLAGAYNSPLH
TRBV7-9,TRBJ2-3,ASSPHGKSNSHTDTQY
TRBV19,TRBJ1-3,ASSMAGGNTIY
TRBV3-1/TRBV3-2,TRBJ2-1,ASSWTSGSNEQF
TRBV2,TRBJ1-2,ASSYRRTGNYGYT
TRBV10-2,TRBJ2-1,ASRTTSGGHNEQF
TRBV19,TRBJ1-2,ASSEVGGDYGYT
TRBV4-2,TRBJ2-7,ASSQAREKEQY
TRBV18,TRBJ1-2,ASGRGPENGYT
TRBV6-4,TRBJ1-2,ASNLNRQGPSGGYT
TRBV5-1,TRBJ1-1,ASSLEGSDTEAF
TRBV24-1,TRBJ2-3,ATSDSTSGGYTDTQY
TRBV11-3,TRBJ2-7,ASSLRPQGGYEQY
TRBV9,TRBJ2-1,ASSVGGTSFYNEQF
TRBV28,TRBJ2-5,ASSLGRGETQY
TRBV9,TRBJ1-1,ASSVAPSHTEAF
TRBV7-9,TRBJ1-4,ASSPVMGREGEKLF
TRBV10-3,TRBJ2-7,AISGRIYEQY
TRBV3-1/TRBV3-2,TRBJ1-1,ASSLGQGLTEAF
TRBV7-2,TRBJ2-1,ASSLYVGRAANEQF
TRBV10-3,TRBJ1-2,AISDPTGGGDYGYT
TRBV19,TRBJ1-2,ASSAAGGNYGYT
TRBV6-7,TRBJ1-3,ASSYSKSWDRVSSGNTIY
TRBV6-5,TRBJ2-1,ASSRWNEQF
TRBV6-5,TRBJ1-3,ASSYPRERSGNTIY
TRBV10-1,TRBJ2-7,ASSESHTGEQY
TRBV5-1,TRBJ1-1,ASSRDRGQGNTEAF
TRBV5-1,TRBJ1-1,ASSLVGSTEAF
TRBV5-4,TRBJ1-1,ASSATGVRGTEAF
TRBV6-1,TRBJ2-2,ASSEAGAAGELF
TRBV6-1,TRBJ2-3,ASTRLAGGKDTQY
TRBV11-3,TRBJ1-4,ASSLRGRGEKLF
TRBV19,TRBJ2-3,ASRTGGTDTQY
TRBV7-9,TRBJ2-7,ASSPDSGEQY
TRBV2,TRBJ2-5,ASSEGLARNQETQY
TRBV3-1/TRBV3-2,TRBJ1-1,ASRGENTEAF
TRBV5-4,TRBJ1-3,ASSLRGGYSGNTIY
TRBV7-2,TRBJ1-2,ASSRPGGATGYT
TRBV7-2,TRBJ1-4,ASSLDLREEKLF
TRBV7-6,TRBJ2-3,ASSYHPPGQGRADTQY
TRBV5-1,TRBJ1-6,ASAGTGYNSPLH